The 2 T cell receptor beta chains below all came from one sample that was sequenced in a study of blood T cell repertoires in COVID-19. Some clones are missing from TCRdb's copy, which holds only in-frame ones; the method was immunoSEQ multiplex PCR. The table includes about 38,000 clones, about 88% detected once. The specimen was peripheral blood. Receptors were obtained from an older man with active COVID-19.

This chain joins TRBV4-1 and TRBJ2-7; weak D call: TRBD2 (6 bases). Deletions cut 3 bases from V and 5 bases from J, with 17 bases between. This CDR3 spans 15 amino acids. Looked up from germline, CDR1 is MGHRA and CDR2 is YSYEKL. The CDR3 DNA follows: TGCGCCAGCAGCCAGGGGGTAGCGGAAAGGGACGAGCAGTACTTC. Translating gives CASSQGVAERDEQYF.

CDR3 region: CASSGDSYEQYF. The DNA for the CDR3 is TGTGCCAGCAGCGGGGACAGTTACGAGCAGTACTTC. The V and J genes are TRBV7-6 and TRBJ2-7, with TRBD1 matching over 7 bases. The CDR3 spans 12 residues. V lost 5 bases, J lost 4 bases, and 2 bases stayed unmatched. Germline assignment: CDR1 SGHVS and CDR2 FNYEAQ.